Listed here are 10 T cell receptor beta chains from one sample, sequenced in a study of T cells in women clearing cervical HPV infection. TCRdb keeps only in-frame clones here, not all; method: immunoSEQ multiplex PCR. This listing includes 22,000 or so clones. Sequencing was done on a sample of blood buffy coat. These receptors all come from a woman between 18 and 70 years old with a cervical HPV16 infection that either progressed to CIN3+ or cleared (not recorded which).

With respect to this clone: From the germline J gene comes the end of the CDR3, since the read stops 3 residues before it. The chain has TRBV18 and TRBJ1-2; 7 bases map to TRBD1. Germline values: CDR1 KGHSH, CDR2 LQKENI. V shed 6 bases, J shed 1 base, and the junction held 5 bases outside the gene matches. The CDR3 covers 14 residues. The CDR3 protein is CASSPGTDNYGYTF. The sequenced CDR3 bases are TGTGCCAGCTCGCCCGGGACAGATAACTATGGC. Supplemented by reference TRBV18 and TRBJ1-2, the full variable domain reads NAGVMQNPRHLVRRRGQEARLRCSPMKGHSHVYWYRQLPEEGLKFMVYLQKENIIDESGMPKERFSAEFPKEGPSILRIQQVVRGDSAAYFCASSPGTDNYGYTFGSGTRLTVV.

As regards this clone: The read terminates 3 residues before the CDR3 end, so the remaining end is supplied by the germline J gene. V is TRBV18 and J is TRBJ2-3, with unresolved D. This CDR3 has 14 amino acids. In germline, CDR1 is KGHSH, CDR2 LQKENI. CDR3 DNA, as far as it was read: TGTGCCAGCTCACCACCAAATACACAAGAGACG. This translates into CASSPPNTQET. Given in full, the CDR3 is CASSPPNTQETQYF. Supplemented by reference TRBV18 and TRBJ2-3, the full variable domain reads NAGVMQNPRHLVRRRGQEARLRCSPMKGHSHVYWYRQLPEEGLKFMVYLQKENIIDESGMPKERFSAEFPKEGPSILRIQQVVRGDSAAYFCASSPPNTQETQYFGPGTRLTVL.

Turning to this clone: The observed sequence ends 3 residues before the CDR3 terminus, with the missing tail filled in from the germline J gene. The chain joins TRBV20-1 to TRBJ2-1; D could derive from TRBD1 or TRBD2 (6 bases each). The CDR3 spans 15 residues. The germline gives CDR1 DFQATT, CDR2 SNEGSKA (reference sequence). Trimming cost V 4 bases and J 3 bases, with 16 bases left between them. CDR3 sequence: CSAIPVQGGYNEQFF. The CDR3 DNA, read in part, is TGCAGTGCTATCCCCGTACAGGGAGGCTACAATGAG.

In regard to this clone: The CDR3 extends 3 residues past the end of the read, so its final part is completed from the germline J gene. The V gene is TRBV5-1, the J gene TRBJ2-1, with 9 bases aligning to TRBD1. Trimming at V came to 5 bases and at J to 3 bases, leaving 6 bases not matched to a gene. CDR3 length equals 15 residues. The germline V gene encodes CDR1 SGHRS and CDR2 YFSETQ. Incomplete CDR3 DNA: TGCGCCAGCAGTCCTACAGGGGGCTTCTACAATGAG. Translation: CASSPTGGFYNE. The full CDR3 sequence reads CASSPTGGFYNEQFF.

As for this clone: The CDR3 extends 3 residues past the end of the read, so its final part is completed from the germline J gene. This chain uses TRBV12-5 with TRBJ2-5; 7 bases map to TRBD2. Germline CDR1 is LGHNT and CDR2 is FRNRAP. The J segment lost 0 bases and the V segment lost 7 bases, leaving 17 bases of the junction unmatched. The CDR3 has 18 amino acids. The CDR3 loop reads CASVGLGREREHQETQYF. The sequenced CDR3 bases are TGTGCTAGTGTAGGACTGGGCCGGGAGCGGGAACACCAAGAGACC.

Points on this clone: The read gets to within 3 residues of the CDR3 end, and the germline J gene fills in the rest. The chain is built from TRBV4-2 and TRBJ1-5; D not resolved. V was trimmed by 1 base and J by 4 bases, leaving 11 bases between them. This CDR3 has 15 amino acids. The germline CDR1 and CDR2 sequences are LGHNA and YNFKEQ. CDR3 DNA, as far as it was read: TGTGCCAGCAGCCAAGGTCAGGAATTTAATCAGCCC. Protein sequence: CASSQGQEFNQP. The complete CDR3 protein is CASSQGQEFNQPQHF.

Points on this clone: The CDR3 is cut off 3 residues early in the read; its end comes from the germline J gene. The J gene is TRBJ1-2, the V gene TRBV19; D not resolved. Germline V gives CDR1 LNHDA, CDR2 SQIVND (reference sequence). This CDR3 is built from 14 residues. The CDR3 is CASRRRREVDTYTF. CDR3 DNA (partial): TGTGCCAGTCGCCGACGGCGGGAGGTAGATACC. Full variable domain (rest looked up from reference TRBV19 and TRBJ1-2): DGGITQSPKYLFRKEGQNVTLSCEQNLNHDAMYWYRQDPGQGLRLIYYSQIVNDFQKGDIAEGYSVSREKKESFPLTVTSAQKNPTAFYLCASRRRREVDTYTFGSGTRLTVV.

On this clone itself: With the read ending 3 residues before the CDR3 end, the germline J gene is used to fill in that end. This rearrangement joins TRBV10-3 to TRBJ2-7, with D perhaps matching TRBD1 (5 bases). The CDR3 has 13 residues. The germline CDR1 and CDR2 sequences are ENHRY and SYGVKD. Trimming stripped 7 bases from V and 5 bases from J, with 15 bases between. CDR3: CAINSRQGHEQYF. The sequenced CDR3 bases are TGTGCCATCAATTCAAGGCAGGGTCACGAG.

With regard to this clone: Sequencing ends 3 residues short of the CDR3 end; the germline J gene provides the rest. This rearrangement joins TRBV9 to TRBJ2-3; perhaps TRBD1 as D (5 bases). Germline lookup yields CDR1 SGDLS and CDR2 YYNGEE. Between the trimmed V and J ends, which lost 0 bases and 2 bases, there was a span of 10 bases. The CDR3 sequence is 15 residues long. The DNA read from the CDR3 is TGTGCCAGCAGCGTAGACCGACAGTTCACAGATACG. Its protein product is CASSVDRQFTDT. The entire CDR3 reads CASSVDRQFTDTQYF.

Remarks on this clone: The CDR3 extends 3 residues past the end of the read, so its final part is completed from the germline J gene. The chain uses TRBV20-1 and TRBJ2-3; a possible D gene is TRBD1 (6 bases). CDR3 length: 13 amino acids. Germline lookup yields CDR1 DFQATT and CDR2 SNEGSKA (reference sequence). The germline V and J ends were trimmed by 4 bases and 5 bases, with 13 bases remaining between them. CDR3 in amino acids: CSAMGANKDTQYF. CDR3 DNA, as far as it was read: TGCAGTGCTATGGGGGCAAATAAAGATACG.